The 19 T cell receptor beta chains listed next were all sequenced from one sample in a study of cytomegalovirus exposure and HLA in healthy donors (dated 2017 in TCRdb). The library was produced with the immunoSEQ multiplex PCR assay. A mixture of 60 forward primers for TCR Vbeta segments and 13 reverse primers for TCR Jbeta segments was used in the multiplex PCR. TCRdb re-hosts the immuneACCESS table, in-frame sequences only. Its copies lack some clones; in the studies checked, an unresolved V gene accounts for under half of them, and the cause for the rest is not known. In this sample the table shows about 150,000 clones, approximately 83% of which occur a single time. The ten most abundant clones make up around 3% of the sample. The sequenced sample consisted of PBMCs. The source is a man aged 35-49 years in good health and CMV-seronegative.

The V and J genes are TRBV4-3 and TRBJ2-7, with 7 bases aligning to TRBD2. Germline V CDR1 and CDR2: LGHNA, YSLEER. The CDR3 runs 16 residues. V lost 1 base to trimming and J lost 3 bases; unmatched junction nucleotides: 9. CDR3 protein: CASSQGPRGGDYEQYF. CDR3 sequence (DNA): TGCGCCAGCAGCCAAGGGCCGCGGGGAGGGGACTACGAGCAGTACTTC.

This sequence joins TRBV30 and TRBJ2-3, with a tentative D call TRBD1 (6 bases). The CDR3 runs to 15 residues. Looked up from germline, CDR1 is GTSNPN and CDR2 is SVGIG (reference sequence). V was shortened by 5 bases and J by 0 bases, with 15 bases between the two germline ends. The CDR3 coding sequence is TGTGCCTGGGATCCGACAGGTCTCAGCACAGATACGCAGTATTTT. Amino acid sequence: CAWDPTGLSTDTQYF.

The chain links TRBV15 to TRBJ1-2; the match to TRBD1 covers 8 bases. Germline V lookup: CDR1 LNHNV, CDR2 YYDKDF (reference sequence). The CDR3 runs to 14 residues. The ends lost 1 base at V and 4 bases at J; junction bases unmatched: 2. CDR3 protein: CATSRGQGPYGYTF. CDR3 coding DNA: TGTGCCACCAGCAGAGGACAGGGGCCCTATGGCTACACCTTC.

The J gene is TRBJ2-7, the V gene TRBV19, with 9 nucleotides matching TRBD2. The germline V gene encodes CDR1 LNHDA and CDR2 SQIVND (reference sequence). J lost 5 bases, V lost 7 bases, and 6 bases had no gene match. CDR3 length: 13 amino acids. The DNA of the CDR3 is TGTGCCAGTAACTTAGCGGGAGTGAACGAGCAGTACTTC. It codes for CASNLAGVNEQYF.

This clone was observed a few times. This chain connects TRBV27 to TRBJ2-5, with D tentatively TRBD1 (5 bases). The germline V gene encodes CDR1 MNHEY and CDR2 SMNVEV (reference sequence). The CDR3 runs to 14 residues. V lost 3 bases and J 2 bases, leaving 10 bases between the germline ends. DNA for the CDR3: TGTGCCAGCAGTTTCATTGACAGACAAGAGACCCAGTACTTC. Its translation is CASSFIDRQETQYF.

On this clone: Other DNA sequences in the same sample also yield this CDR3. This chain connects TRBV4-3 to TRBJ2-7, with 8 bases aligning to TRBD2. V trimming: 1 base; J trimming: 1 base; junction bases outside the gene matches: 3. The CDR3 consists of 15 residues. Germline V CDR1 and CDR2: LGHNA, YSLEER. The CDR3, as DNA: TGCGCCAGCAGCCAAGGTCTAGCGGGTTCCTACGAGCAGTACTTC. Protein sequence: CASSQGLAGSYEQYF.

CDR3 in amino acids: CASGEQGLSGANVLTF. DNA for the CDR3: TGTGCCAGTGGGGAGCAGGGACTCTCTGGGGCCAACGTCCTGACTTTC. This sequence joins TRBV19 and TRBJ2-6; D possibly corresponds to TRBD2 (6 bases). V was cut by 8 bases and J by 0 bases, with 14 bases left in between. The CDR3 contains 16 residues. Germline CDR1 is LNHDA and CDR2 is SQIVND (reference sequence).

The chain employs TRBV5-1 and TRBJ1-1; 9 nucleotides match TRBD1. Germline lookup yields CDR1 SGHRS and CDR2 YFSETQ. The V gene end was trimmed by 1 base and the J gene end by 4 bases; junction bases not matched to a gene: 5. The CDR3 totals 15 residues. CDR3 DNA sequence: TGCGCCAGCAGCTTGTTTCGGACAGGGGTCACTGAAGCTTTCTTT. It specifies CASSLFRTGVTEAFF.

The chain links TRBV7-2 to TRBJ1-1, with 9 bases that match TRBD1. Looked up from germline, CDR1 is SGHTA and CDR2 is FQGNSA. This CDR3 contains 16 residues. V gave up 5 bases and J gave up 0 bases; unmatched junction bases: 7. The CDR3 here is CASSPQGARMNTEAFF. As DNA, the CDR3 is TGTGCCAGCAGCCCACAGGGGGCCCGGATGAACACTGAAGCTTTCTTT.

The rearrangement uses TRBV18 and TRBJ2-1, with 9 positions matching TRBD2. Looked up from germline, CDR1 is KGHSH and CDR2 is LQKENI. Losses at the gene ends were 0 bases for V and 8 bases for J; bases not matched to a gene: 8. The CDR3 is made up of 16 amino acids. The CDR3 DNA reads TGTGCCAGCTCACCACCTAGCGGGAGCGGTGGCGATGAGCAGTTCTTC. Amino acid sequence: CASSPPSGSGGDEQFF.

The CDR3 is CASSLLSSGIVETQYF. The CDR3, as DNA: TGTGCCAGCAGCTTATTGTCTAGCGGGATAGTCGAGACCCAGTACTTC. The V gene is TRBV5-8, the J gene TRBJ2-5, with 9 positions matching TRBD2. Germline CDR1 SGHTS, CDR2 YDEGEE. The junction had 10 bases not matched to a gene; V was cut back by 2 bases and J by 5 bases. This CDR3 has 16 amino acids.

V usage is TRBV5-1 and J usage is TRBJ1-1; TRBD1 agrees at 9 bases. CDR3 size: 14 residues. Germline V gene data show CDR1 as SGHRS and CDR2 as YFSETQ. J was trimmed by 0 bases and V by 5 bases; bases with no gene match: 2. CDR3 sequence (DNA): TGCGCCAGCAGTTGGGACAGGGTGAACACTGAAGCTTTCTTT. Amino acid sequence: CASSWDRVNTEAFF. The variable domain in full, completed from reference TRBV5-1 and TRBJ1-1, reads KAGVTQTPRYLIKTRGQQVTLSCSPISGHRSVSWYQQTPGQGLQFLFEYFSETQRNKGNFPGRFSGRQFSNSRSEMNVSTLELGDSALYLCASSWDRVNTEAFFGQGTRLTVV.

The chain combines TRBV14 with TRBJ2-5; the match to TRBD2 covers 10 bases. Germline V gene sequence: CDR1 SGHDN, CDR2 FVKESK. The CDR3 loop spans 14 amino acids. Trimming at V came to 6 bases and at J to 4 bases, leaving 5 bases not matched to a gene. CDR3 protein: CASRLAGSGETQYF. CDR3 DNA: TGTGCCAGCAGACTAGCGGGGTCCGGAGAGACCCAGTACTTC.

V usage is TRBV5-8 and J usage is TRBJ1-1, with no clear D. With 1 base removed from V and 3 bases from J, the gap between germline ends came to 13 bases. The germline V gene encodes CDR1 SGHTS and CDR2 YDEGEE. The CDR3 sequence is 15 residues long. CDR3 sequence reads: CASSLLSPSDTEAFF. DNA for the CDR3: TGTGCCAGCAGCTTGTTGTCTCCTTCGGACACTGAAGCTTTCTTT.

The rearrangement joins TRBV7-2 to TRBJ2-2; possibly TRBD2 for D (6 bases). The germline V gene encodes CDR1 SGHTA and CDR2 FQGNSA. The CDR3 is made up of 14 amino acids. Trimming took 0 bases from V and 5 from J, leaving 7 bases between them. The DNA of the CDR3 is TGTGCCAGCAGCTTAGCGGAGGGAACCGGGGAGCTGTTTTTT. Translation gives CASSLAEGTGELFF.

This clone came up a few times. The chain combines TRBV27 with TRBJ1-1; D unresolved. CDR1 and CDR2 (germline): MNHEY, SMNVEV (reference sequence). This CDR3 has 15 amino acids. Trimming took off 5 bases at V and 5 bases at J, with 18 bases between the two ends. The CDR3 sequence: CASSQPAAGKTEAFF. The CDR3 DNA is TGTGCCAGCAGTCAACCAGCAGCGGGGAAGACTGAAGCTTTCTTT.

V is TRBV13 and J is TRBJ1-2, with 7 bases matching TRBD1. Germline V CDR1 and CDR2: PRHDT, FYEKMQ (reference sequence). V dropped 0 bases and J dropped 2; count of bases not matched to a gene: 9. The CDR3 has 17 amino acids. For the CDR3, the DNA is TGTGCCAGCAGCTTAGGCCTGGGCACAGGGGCAAACTATGGCTACACCTTC. Its protein product is CASSLGLGTGANYGYTF.

The gene calls are TRBV7-9 and TRBJ2-7; 7 bases agree with TRBD2. Trimming removed 4 bases from V and 6 bases from J; junction bases left unmatched: 15. This CDR3 region has 16 residues. In germline, CDR1 is SEHNR, CDR2 FQNEAQ (reference sequence). The CDR3 sequence is CASSSGGGRALGEQYF. For the CDR3, the DNA is TGTGCCAGCAGCTCGGGAGGAGGACGGGCCTTGGGCGAGCAGTACTTC. The variable domain in full, with the rest retrieved from reference TRBV7-9 and TRBJ2-7, is DTGVSQNPRHKITKRGQNVTFRCDPISEHNRLYWYRQTLGQGPEFLTYFQNEAQLEKSRLLSDRFSAERPKGSFSTLEIQRTEQGDSAMYLCASSSGGGRALGEQYFGPGTRLTVT.

The gene calls are TRBV7-8 and TRBJ1-2; 7 bases align to TRBD1. Losses at the gene ends were 7 bases for V and 4 bases for J; bases not matched to a gene: 15. This CDR3 has 16 amino acids. Germline-derived CDR1 and CDR2 are SGHVS and FQNEAQ. The chain's CDR3 is CASTPREGGSIYGYTF. The DNA for the CDR3 is TGTGCCAGCACACCCAGGGAAGGGGGCTCTATCTATGGCTACACCTTC.